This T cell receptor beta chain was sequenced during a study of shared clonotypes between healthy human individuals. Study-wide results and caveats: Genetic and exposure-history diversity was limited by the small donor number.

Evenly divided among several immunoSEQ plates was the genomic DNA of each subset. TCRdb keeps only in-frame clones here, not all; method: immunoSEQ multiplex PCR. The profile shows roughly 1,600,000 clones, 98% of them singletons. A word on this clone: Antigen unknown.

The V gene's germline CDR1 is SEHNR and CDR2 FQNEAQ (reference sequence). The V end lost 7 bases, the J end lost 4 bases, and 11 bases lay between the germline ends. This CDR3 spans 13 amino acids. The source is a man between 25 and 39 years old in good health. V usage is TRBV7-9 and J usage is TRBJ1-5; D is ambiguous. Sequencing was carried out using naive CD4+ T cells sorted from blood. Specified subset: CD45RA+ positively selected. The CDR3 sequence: CASNSKFNQPQHF. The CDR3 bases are TGTGCCAGCAACTCCAAGTTTAATCAGCCCCAGCATTTT.